A single sample is the source of the 21 T cell receptor beta chains below, sequenced in a study of Ad26.COV2.S vaccination and SARS-CoV-2 variants. The treatment denotes: around 19 received Ad26.COV2.S at low or high dose, single or two shots; 5 received placebo; per-sample allocation not given. It was on day 63 after the first vaccine or placebo injection that samples were taken. Profiled with immunoSEQ multiplex PCR; TCRdb holds only in-frame clones, not every one. The data show about 330,000 clones, with 90% seen just once and about 5% held by the top ten. Sample: peripheral blood, taken in a trial of Ad26.COV2.S vaccine versus placebo. Every receptor here comes from a person aged 18-65 years who received the Ad26.COV2.S COVID-19 vaccine or a placebo.

This chain links TRBV6-2 or TRBV6-3 with TRBJ2-3, with TRBD2 matching 10 bases. The CDR3 covers 16 residues. J lost 3 bases, V lost 4 bases, and 7 bases had no gene match. Germline lookup yields CDR1 MNHEY and CDR2 SVGEGT. CDR3 amino acids: CASSLTSGGETDTQYF. The CDR3, as DNA: TGTGCCAGCAGTTTGACAAGCGGGGGGGAGACAGATACGCAGTATTTT.

The J gene is TRBJ2-6, the V gene TRBV5-1; D is undetermined. Germline V CDR1 and CDR2: SGHRS, YFSETQ. The CDR3 extends over 16 amino acids. With 4 bases removed from V and 0 bases from J, the gap between germline ends came to 11 bases. CDR3 amino acids: CASSNPQSSGANVLTF. CDR3 nucleotide sequence: TGCGCCAGCAGCAATCCACAGAGCTCTGGGGCCAACGTCCTGACTTTC.

This clone was seen only once. This chain connects TRBV19 to TRBJ2-1; possibly TRBD2 for D (6 bases). In germline, CDR1 is LNHDA, CDR2 SQIVND (reference sequence). V was cut by 4 bases and J by 5 bases, with 15 bases left in between. The CDR3 sequence is 15 residues long. CDR3 loop: CASSNGGDGDNEQFF. The CDR3 nucleotides are TGTGCCAGTAGTAATGGAGGGGATGGGGACAATGAGCAGTTCTTC.

V gene TRBV7-2 combines with J gene TRBJ1-2; 10 bases agree with TRBD1. The ends lost 1 base at V and 7 bases at J; junction bases unmatched: 3. Germline loops: CDR1 SGHTA, CDR2 FQGNSA. CDR3 length: 14 amino acids. In nucleotides, the CDR3 is TGTGCCAGCAGCTTAGGACAGGGGGCCTCTGGCTACACCTTC. It encodes CASSLGQGASGYTF.

This sequence joins TRBV7-2 and TRBJ2-7, with 8 bases aligning to TRBD2. V lost 0 bases to trimming and J lost 0 bases; unmatched junction nucleotides: 1. The CDR3 consists of 15 residues. Germline V gene lookup returns CDR1 SGHTA and CDR2 FQGNSA. The CDR3 DNA reads TGTGCCAGCAGCTTAGCTGCGGGGGGCTCCTACGAGCAGTACTTC. Translation gives CASSLAAGGSYEQYF.

This chain joins TRBV6-5 and TRBJ1-2; D possibly corresponds to TRBD1 (5 bases). This CDR3 has 14 amino acids. Germline values: CDR1 MNHEY, CDR2 SVGAGI. Trimming pared 0 bases from V and 4 bases from J, leaving 9 bases between. The CDR3 DNA reads as TGTGCCAGCAGTTACTCGAGGGGTACCTATGGCTACACCTTC. This encodes CASSYSRGTYGYTF.

This chain uses TRBV11-2 with TRBJ2-3; 10 nucleotides agree with TRBD1. After removal of 4 bases from V and 4 bases from J, the junction contained 8 bases not matched to a gene. The CDR3 runs to 16 residues. Germline-derived CDR1 and CDR2 are SGHAT and FQNNGV. The CDR3 is CASSSWDRGRSDTQYF. The DNA for the CDR3 is TGTGCCAGCAGCTCTTGGGACAGGGGAAGGTCAGATACGCAGTATTTT. The whole variable domain, remainder taken from reference TRBV11-2 and TRBJ2-3, is EAGVAQSPRYKIIEKRQSVAFWCNPISGHATLYWYQQILGQGPKLLIQFQNNGVVDDSQLPKDRFSAERLKGVDSTLKIQPAKLEDSAVYLCASSSWDRGRSDTQYFGPGTRLTVL.

In DNA form, the CDR3 reads TGTGCCAGCAGCTTGGTATCTAGCGGGGTGGGGGAGCAGTTCTTC. It specifies CASSLVSSGVGEQFF. V and J are TRBV5-4 and TRBJ2-1, with 9 bases lining up with TRBD2. CDR1 and CDR2 from the germline V gene are SGHNT and YYREEE (reference sequence). CDR3 length: 15 amino acids. With 0 bases clipped from V and 10 bases from J, the junction kept 8 bases outside the gene matches.

V is TRBV18 and J is TRBJ1-1, with D hard to call. The CDR3 is made up of 16 amino acids. Germline V CDR1 and CDR2: KGHSH, LQKENI. V lost 6 bases, J lost 3 bases, and 20 bases lay in between. CDR3: CASSNPLWTPYTEAFF. The CDR3, as DNA: TGTGCCAGCTCGAACCCCTTATGGACGCCGTACACTGAAGCTTTCTTT.

This chain uses TRBV4-2 with TRBJ1-1; 9 bases map to TRBD1. Germline CDR1 is LGHNA and CDR2 is YNFKEQ. This CDR3 comprises 15 residues. V was pared by 2 bases and J by 1 base, with 2 bases of the junction left unmatched. The CDR3 is CASSQQGQGNTEAFF. The CDR3 DNA follows: TGTGCCAGCAGCCAACAGGGACAGGGGAACACTGAAGCTTTCTTT.

V is TRBV6-5 and J is TRBJ1-5, with TRBD1 identical over 9 bases. Germline CDR1 and CDR2: MNHEY and SVGAGI. This CDR3 spans 16 amino acids. With 0 bases clipped from V and 11 bases from J, the junction kept 11 bases outside the gene matches. The CDR3 region is CASSYSGQGVRETQHF. The CDR3 DNA follows: TGTGCCAGCAGTTACTCGGGACAGGGCGTCCGGGAGACCCAGCATTTT.

The chain has TRBV6-5 and TRBJ1-2; D unclear. The CDR3 runs to 11 residues. CDR1 and CDR2 from the germline V gene are MNHEY and SVGAGI. V was clipped by 5 bases and J by 4 bases, with 5 bases between them. For the CDR3, the DNA is TGTGCCAGCAGTATCTCCTATGGCTACACCTTC. Translated: CASSISYGYTF.

This clone was counted a single time. The chain has TRBV19 and TRBJ1-1; 7 nucleotides align to TRBD1. This CDR3 has 17 residues. From germline, CDR1 is LNHDA and CDR2 SQIVND (reference sequence). V trimming: 4 bases; J trimming: 1 base; junction bases outside the gene matches: 12. CDR3 nucleotide sequence: TGTGCCAGTAGTAGGATACACAGGGGCTATGAGAACACTGAAGCTTTCTTT. This translates into CASSRIHRGYENTEAFF.

This chain connects TRBV2 to TRBJ1-2, with 8 bases fitting TRBD1. Germline CDR1 reads SNHLY; CDR2 reads FYNNEI. The CDR3 has 14 amino acids. J gave up 8 bases and V 6 bases, and 11 bases lay outside the gene matches. This CDR3 reads CASSRTGRLEGYTF. In DNA, the CDR3 is TGTGCCAGCAGCCGGACAGGGCGGTTGGAGGGCTACACCTTC.

The V and J genes are TRBV5-1 and TRBJ2-2; D gene ambiguous. Germline loops: CDR1 SGHRS, CDR2 YFSETQ. The CDR3 length is 14 residues. Trimming stripped 0 bases from V and 4 bases from J, with 7 bases between. CDR3 sequence (DNA): TGCGCCAGCAGCTTGGCGGAGCCCACCGGGGAGCTGTTTTTT. Encoded protein: CASSLAEPTGELFF.

Notes on this clone: Germline is not matched at one junction end, which may reflect a read error. The gene calls are TRBV6-2 or TRBV6-3 and TRBJ1-1; D is ambiguous. The length of the CDR3 is 12 residues. The germline CDR1 and CDR2 sequences are MNHEY and SVGEGT. CDR3 sequence: CASSYFGPEAFF. The CDR3 DNA reads as TGTGCCAGCAGCTACTTTGGACCTGAAGCTTTCTTT.

This rearrangement joins TRBV6-5 to TRBJ1-4, with 7 bases lining up with TRBD1. This CDR3 is 14 amino acids long. J gave up 7 bases and V 4 bases, and 6 bases lay outside the gene matches. Germline CDR1 is MNHEY and CDR2 is SVGAGI. The CDR3 region is CASSFQGEGEKLFF. The CDR3 DNA reads TGTGCCAGCAGTTTTCAGGGGGAAGGTGAAAAACTGTTTTTT.

The chain has TRBV7-2 and TRBJ2-3; TRBD2 agrees at 7 bases. The germline V gene encodes CDR1 SGHTA and CDR2 FQGNSA. The trim removed 5 bases at V and 5 bases at J, leaving 19 bases unmatched. There are 18 residues in the CDR3. CDR3 loop: CASSRRAGDWWFLDTQYF. CDR3 sequence (DNA): TGTGCCAGCAGCCGTCGGGCGGGGGATTGGTGGTTTTTAGATACGCAGTATTTT. The whole variable domain, filled in from reference TRBV7-2 and TRBJ2-3, reads GAGVSQSPSNKVTEKGKDVELRCDPISGHTALYWYRQSLGQGLEFLIYFQGNSAPDKSGLPSDRFSAERTGGSVSTLTIQRTQQEDSAVYLCASSRRAGDWWFLDTQYFGPGTRLTVL.

The gene calls are TRBV14 and TRBJ1-2; D is possibly TRBD1 (6 bases). This CDR3 contains 13 residues. CDR1 SGHDN and CDR2 FVKESK come from the germline V gene. The V end lost 5 bases, the J end lost 7 bases, and 14 bases lay between the germline ends. The DNA of the CDR3 is TGTGCCAGCAGCATCCCAGGGGATCGTGGCTACACCTTC. Residues: CASSIPGDRGYTF.

This clone was seen only once. The chain combines TRBV19 with TRBJ1-1; D is uncertain. The V gene lost 4 bases and the J gene lost 7 bases, with 13 bases spanning the gap. CDR1 is LNHDA, CDR2 SQIVND, per germline (reference sequence). This CDR3 is built from 13 residues. CDR3 coding DNA: TGTGCCAGTAGTACCCTGGACGGCTATGAAGCTTTCTTT. Translated: CASSTLDGYEAFF.

This chain connects TRBV10-3 to TRBJ1-2, with D possibly matching TRBD1 (5 bases). V lost 2 bases to trimming and J lost 8 bases, with 15 bases between them. The germline V gene encodes CDR1 ENHRY and CDR2 SYGVKD. There are 14 residues in the CDR3. CDR3: CAISELPQGGGYTF. CDR3 DNA sequence: TGTGCCATCAGTGAGCTTCCCCAGGGCGGCGGCTACACCTTC.